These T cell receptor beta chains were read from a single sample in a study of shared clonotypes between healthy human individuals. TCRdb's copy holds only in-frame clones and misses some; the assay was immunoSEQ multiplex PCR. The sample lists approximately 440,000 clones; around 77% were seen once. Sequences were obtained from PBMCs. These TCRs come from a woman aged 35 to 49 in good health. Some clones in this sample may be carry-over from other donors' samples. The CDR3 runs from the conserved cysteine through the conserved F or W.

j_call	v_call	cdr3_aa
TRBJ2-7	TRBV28	CASSPPRDSFYEQYF
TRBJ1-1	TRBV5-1	CASSLEVSNTEAFF
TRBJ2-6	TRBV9	CASSPGWGIGANVLTF
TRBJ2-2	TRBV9	CASSVRAAGELFF
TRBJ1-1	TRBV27	CASAPLGPDTEAFF
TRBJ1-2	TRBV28	CASSSTGEVYGYTF
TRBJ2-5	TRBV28	CASSMTSGRALVQETQYF
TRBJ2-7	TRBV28	CASKVPHYEQYF
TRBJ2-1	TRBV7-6	CASSRLAGAYNEQFF
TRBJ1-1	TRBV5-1	CASSLGRGMITEAFF
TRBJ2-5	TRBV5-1	CASSLGRGQQETQYF
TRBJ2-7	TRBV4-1	CASSQGGLAGSGEQYF
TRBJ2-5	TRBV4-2	CASSAGTSARETQYF
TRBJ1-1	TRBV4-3	CASSQGYRAFF
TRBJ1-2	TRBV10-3	CAIRSPGRDNYGYTF
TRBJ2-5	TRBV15	CATSRDRQETQYF
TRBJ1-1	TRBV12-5	CASGLVQGAGNTEAFF
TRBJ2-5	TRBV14	CASSRRTSIKETQYF
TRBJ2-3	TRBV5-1	CASSLDLAGTHTDTQYF
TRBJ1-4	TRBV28	CASTTGTGASNEKLFF
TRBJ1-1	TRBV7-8	CASSPDWGANTEAFF
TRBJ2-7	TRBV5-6	CASSMGPYEQYF
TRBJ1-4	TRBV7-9	CASSLLGLNEKLFF
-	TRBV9	CASSVQGGEQYF
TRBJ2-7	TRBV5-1	CASSLGGYEQYF
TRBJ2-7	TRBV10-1	CASSERQGYEQYF
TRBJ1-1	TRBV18	CASSPRQWGTEAFF
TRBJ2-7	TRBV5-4	CASAHSPDYEQYF
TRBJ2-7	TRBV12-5	CASGLGQGSYEQYF
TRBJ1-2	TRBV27	CASSLTTTGNANYGYTF
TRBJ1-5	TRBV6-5	CASSPDRNQPQHF
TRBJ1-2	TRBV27	CASTSVPGQRGDGYTF
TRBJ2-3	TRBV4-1	CASSQDWRRRTDTQYF
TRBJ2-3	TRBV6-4	CASSNARTGGRDTQYF
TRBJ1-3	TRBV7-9	CASSSLTGNSNTIYF
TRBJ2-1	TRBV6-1	CASSQQGGEQFF
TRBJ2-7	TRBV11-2	CASSLAGGSYEQYF
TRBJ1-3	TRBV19	CASSIGQKGKALAGNTIYF
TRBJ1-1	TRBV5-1	CASSFGGWNTEAFF
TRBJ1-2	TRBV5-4	CASTSPLAQINYGYTF
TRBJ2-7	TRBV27	CASSPQREARTEQYF
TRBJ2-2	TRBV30	CAWRRRGHGELFF
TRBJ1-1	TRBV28	CASSLFRADMNTEAFF
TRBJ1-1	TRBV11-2	CASSLDYGVEAFF
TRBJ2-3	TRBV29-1	CSVVTSGTDTQYF
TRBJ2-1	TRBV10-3	CAIRAGTGAYNEQFF
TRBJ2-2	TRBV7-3	CASSAQPNGELFF
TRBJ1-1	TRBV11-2	CASSVLAGTEAFF
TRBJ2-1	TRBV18	CASSPRGGGLAYEQFF
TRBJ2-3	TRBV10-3	CAISGSGGTQYF
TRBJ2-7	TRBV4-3	CASSQDTGSYEQYF
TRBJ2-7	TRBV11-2	CASSLDARGIDEQYF
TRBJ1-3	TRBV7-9	CASSAGWNTIYF
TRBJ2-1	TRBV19	CASLAGDYNEQFF